This paragraph covers one T cell receptor beta chain sequence. Its antigen remains unidentified. Blood samples were obtained at baseline, cycle 4 day 1, and cycle 7 day 1. This sample was taken from a study of OX40 agonist ivuxolimab in advanced cancers. TCRdb's copy holds only in-frame clones and misses some; the assay was immunoSEQ multiplex PCR. The sample lists about 130,000 clones, just under 95% occurring once. CDR1 SGHRS and CDR2 YFSETQ come from the germline V gene. The CDR3 is 15 residues long. J lost 7 bases, V lost 2 bases, and 7 bases had no gene match. Study results and limitations: Among the nonresponders, some also had low normalized T-cell clonal expansion. Still undetermined is the antigen specificity of the expanded peripheral T cells.

The input for sequencing was CD4+ or CD8+ T cells sorted from blood, taken in a trial of the OX40 agonist ivuxolimab. The TCR originated in an adult with an advanced solid tumor such as melanoma, head and neck, liver or kidney cancer. This sequence joins TRBV5-1 and TRBJ1-4; 8 bases align to TRBD1. The CDR3 DNA follows: TGCGCCAGCAGCTTCCAGGGGGCATTCGGTGAAAAACTGTTTTTT. It codes for CASSFQGAFGEKLFF. The whole variable domain, filled in from reference TRBV5-1 and TRBJ1-4, reads KAGVTQTPRYLIKTRGQQVTLSCSPISGHRSVSWYQQTPGQGLQFLFEYFSETQRNKGNFPGRFSGRQFSNSRSEMNVSTLELGDSALYLCASSFQGAFGEKLFFGSGTQLSVL.